This entry is about one T cell receptor beta chain. Its antigen is not identified. This specimen belongs to a study of vaccination effects on CD4 cells after COVID-19. Study-level results: Marked clonal contraction of infection- and vaccine-induced clones was seen late after vaccination.

After expansion with viral peptide pools in the ViraFEST assay, antigen-specific CD4+ T cells were sequenced. Culturing for about ten days preceded CD4+ T cell isolation. Having tested negative for nucleocapsid antibodies, the vaccine recipients showed no prior SARS-CoV-2 infection. Cultivation was performed at a few million PBMC per well with 8 to 10 IU/ml IL-2 and 10 ug/ml peptides added. At days 3 and 7, half of the medium was exchanged for IL-2 medium. There are 14 residues in the CDR3. Germline V lookup: CDR1 SGHTS, CDR2 YDEGEE. Trimming shortened V by 4 bases and J by 1 base, and 8 bases separated the two germline ends. Libraries were prepared by immunoSEQ multiplex PCR; TCRdb keeps only in-frame clonotypes and omits some of them. The sample lists 65,000 to 85,000 clones; approximately 80% were seen once.

The receptor was derived from a human donor who received a COVID-19 vaccine. The source material was CD4+ T cells from PBMCs cultured with SARS-CoV-2 spike peptides, sampled before COVID-19 vaccination. The V call is TRBV5-8, the J call TRBJ1-4, with D hard to call. The CDR3 protein is CASSHQQTNEKLFF. CDR3 nucleotides: TGTGCCAGCAGCCACCAACAAACTAATGAAAAACTGTTTTTT. The whole variable domain, remainder taken from reference TRBV5-8 and TRBJ1-4, is EAGVTQSPTHLIKTRGQQATLRCSPISGHTSVYWYQQALGLGLQFLLWYDEGEERNRGNFPPRFSGRQFPNYSSELNVNALELEDSALYLCASSHQQTNEKLFFGSGTQLSVL.